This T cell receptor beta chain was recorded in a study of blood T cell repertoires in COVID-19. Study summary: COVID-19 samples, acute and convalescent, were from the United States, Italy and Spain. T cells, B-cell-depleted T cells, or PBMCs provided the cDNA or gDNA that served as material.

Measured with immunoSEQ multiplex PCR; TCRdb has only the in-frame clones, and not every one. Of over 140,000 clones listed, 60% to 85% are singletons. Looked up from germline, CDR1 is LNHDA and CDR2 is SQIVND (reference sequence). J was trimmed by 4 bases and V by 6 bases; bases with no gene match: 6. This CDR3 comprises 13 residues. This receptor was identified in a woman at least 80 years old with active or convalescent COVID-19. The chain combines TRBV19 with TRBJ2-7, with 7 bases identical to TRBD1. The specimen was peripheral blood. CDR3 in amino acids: CASSRDSQYEQYF. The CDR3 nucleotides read TGTGCCAGTAGCCGGGACAGTCAATACGAGCAGTACTTC.